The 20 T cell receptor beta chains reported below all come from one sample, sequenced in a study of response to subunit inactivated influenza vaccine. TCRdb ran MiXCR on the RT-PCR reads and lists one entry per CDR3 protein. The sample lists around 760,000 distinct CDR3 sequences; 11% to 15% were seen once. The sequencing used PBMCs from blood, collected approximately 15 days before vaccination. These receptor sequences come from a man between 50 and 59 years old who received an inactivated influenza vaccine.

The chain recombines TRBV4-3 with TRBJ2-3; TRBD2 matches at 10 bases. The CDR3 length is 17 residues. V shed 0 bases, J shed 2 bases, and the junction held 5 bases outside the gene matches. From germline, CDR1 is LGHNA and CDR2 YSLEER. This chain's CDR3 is CASSQDRLAGVTDTQYF. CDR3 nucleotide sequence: TGCGCCAGCAGCCAAGATCGGCTAGCGGGAGTCACAGATACGCAGTATTTT.

The CDR3 loop reads CASSLRGPASLNTQYF. CDR3 nucleotide sequence: TGTGCCAGCAGTTTACGGGGACCGGCGAGTTTAAATACGCAGTATTTT. The rearrangement joins TRBV12-3 or TRBV12-4 to TRBJ2-3, with D perhaps given as TRBD1 or TRBD2 (5 bases each). This CDR3 has 16 residues. V lost 2 bases, J lost 7 bases, and 19 bases lay in between.

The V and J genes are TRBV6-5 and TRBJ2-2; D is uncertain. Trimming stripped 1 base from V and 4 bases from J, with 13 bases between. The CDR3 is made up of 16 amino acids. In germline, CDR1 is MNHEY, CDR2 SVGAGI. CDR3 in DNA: TGTGCCAGCAGTTACTTCGTGACACCGATCACCGGGGAGCTGTTTTTT. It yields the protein CASSYFVTPITGELFF.

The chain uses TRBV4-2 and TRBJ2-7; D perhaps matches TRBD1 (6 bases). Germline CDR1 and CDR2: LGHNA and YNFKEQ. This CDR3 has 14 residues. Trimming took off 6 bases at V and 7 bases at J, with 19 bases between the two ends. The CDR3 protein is CASRLELGAGEQYF. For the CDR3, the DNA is TGTGCCAGCAGACTAGAACTGGGGGCCGGGGAGCAGTACTTC.

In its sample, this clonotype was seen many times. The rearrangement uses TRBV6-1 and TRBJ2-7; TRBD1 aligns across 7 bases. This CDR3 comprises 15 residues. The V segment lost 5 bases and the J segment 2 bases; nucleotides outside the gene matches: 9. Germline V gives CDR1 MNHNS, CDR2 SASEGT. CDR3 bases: TGTGCCAGCAGTAGGACCGGGACAGTAGCCTACGAGCAGTACTTC. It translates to CASSRTGTVAYEQYF.

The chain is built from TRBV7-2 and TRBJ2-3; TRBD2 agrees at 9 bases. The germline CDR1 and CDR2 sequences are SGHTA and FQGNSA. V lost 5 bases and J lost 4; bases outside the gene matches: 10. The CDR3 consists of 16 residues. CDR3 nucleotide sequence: TGTGCCAGCAGCGCGCGGGGGGGCCGGTTCGCAGATACGCAGTATTTT. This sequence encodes CASSARGGRFADTQYF. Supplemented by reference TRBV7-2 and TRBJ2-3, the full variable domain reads GAGVSQSPSNKVTEKGKDVELRCDPISGHTALYWYRQSLGQGLEFLIYFQGNSAPDKSGLPSDRFSAERTGGSVSTLTIQRTQQEDSAVYLCASSARGGRFADTQYFGPGTRLTVL.

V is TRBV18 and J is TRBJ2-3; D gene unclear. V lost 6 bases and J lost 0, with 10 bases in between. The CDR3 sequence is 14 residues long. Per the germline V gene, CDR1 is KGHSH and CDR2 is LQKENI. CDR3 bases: TGTGCCAGCTCCCTCTTTACAAGCACAGATACGCAGTATTTT. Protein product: CASSLFTSTDTQYF. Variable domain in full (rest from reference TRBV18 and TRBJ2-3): NAGVMQNPRHLVRRRGQEARLRCSPMKGHSHVYWYRQLPEEGLKFMVYLQKENIIDESGMPKERFSAEFPKEGPSILRIQQVVRGDSAAYFCASSLFTSTDTQYFGPGTRLTVL.

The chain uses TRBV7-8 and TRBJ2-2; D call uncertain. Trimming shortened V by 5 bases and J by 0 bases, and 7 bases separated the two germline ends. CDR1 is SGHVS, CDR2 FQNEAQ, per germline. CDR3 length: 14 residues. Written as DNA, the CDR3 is TGTGCCAGCAGCCGCGTTTCGAACACCGGGGAGCTGTTTTTT. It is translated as CASSRVSNTGELFF.

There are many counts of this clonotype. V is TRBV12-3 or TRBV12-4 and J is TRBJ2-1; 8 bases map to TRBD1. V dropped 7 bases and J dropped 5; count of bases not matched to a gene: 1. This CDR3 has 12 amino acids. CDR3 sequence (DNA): TGTGCCAGCAAGGACAGGGACAATGAGCAGTTCTTC. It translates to CASKDRDNEQFF.

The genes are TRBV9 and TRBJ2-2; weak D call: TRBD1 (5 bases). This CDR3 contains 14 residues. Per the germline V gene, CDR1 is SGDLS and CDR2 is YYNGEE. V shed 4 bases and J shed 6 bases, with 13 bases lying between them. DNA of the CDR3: TGTGCCAGCAGCTCCCGTGGGGCATCCGGGGAGCTGTTTTTT. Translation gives CASSSRGASGELFF.

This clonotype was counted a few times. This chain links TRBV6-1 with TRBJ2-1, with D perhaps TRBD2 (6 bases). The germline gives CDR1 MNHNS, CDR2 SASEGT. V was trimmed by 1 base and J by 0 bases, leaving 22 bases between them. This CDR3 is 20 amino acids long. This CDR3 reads CASSEGGSVAERSSYNEQFF. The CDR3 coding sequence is TGTGCCAGCAGTGAAGGGGGGAGCGTAGCGGAGCGCAGCTCCTACAATGAGCAGTTCTTC.

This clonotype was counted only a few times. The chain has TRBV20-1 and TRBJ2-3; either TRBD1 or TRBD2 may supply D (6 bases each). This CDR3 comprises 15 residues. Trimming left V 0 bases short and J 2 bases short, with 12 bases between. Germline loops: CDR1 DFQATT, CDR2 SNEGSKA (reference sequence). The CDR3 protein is CSARDEGGPTDTQYF. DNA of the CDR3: TGCAGTGCTAGAGATGAGGGGGGACCCACAGATACGCAGTATTTT.

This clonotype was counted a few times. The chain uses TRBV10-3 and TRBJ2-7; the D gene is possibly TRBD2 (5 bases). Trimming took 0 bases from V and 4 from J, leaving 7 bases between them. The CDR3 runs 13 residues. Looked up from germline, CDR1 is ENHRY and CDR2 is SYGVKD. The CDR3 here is CAISESGVYEQYF. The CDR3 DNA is TGTGCCATCAGTGAGTCGGGAGTATACGAGCAGTACTTC.

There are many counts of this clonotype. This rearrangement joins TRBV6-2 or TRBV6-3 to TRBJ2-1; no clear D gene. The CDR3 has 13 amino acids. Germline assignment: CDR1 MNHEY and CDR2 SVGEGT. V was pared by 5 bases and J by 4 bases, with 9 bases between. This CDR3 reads CASSGPIYNEQFF. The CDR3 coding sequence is TGTGCCAGCAGTGGACCGATTTACAATGAGCAGTTCTTC.

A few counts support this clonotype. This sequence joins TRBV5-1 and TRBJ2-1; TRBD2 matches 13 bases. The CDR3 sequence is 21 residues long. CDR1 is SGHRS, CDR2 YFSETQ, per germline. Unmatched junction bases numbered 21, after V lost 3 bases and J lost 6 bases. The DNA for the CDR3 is TGCGCCAGCAGCTCGACTATGGGACTAGCGGGGAAATTGTTCGAGGGCAATGAGCAGTTCTTC. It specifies CASSSTMGLAGKLFEGNEQFF.

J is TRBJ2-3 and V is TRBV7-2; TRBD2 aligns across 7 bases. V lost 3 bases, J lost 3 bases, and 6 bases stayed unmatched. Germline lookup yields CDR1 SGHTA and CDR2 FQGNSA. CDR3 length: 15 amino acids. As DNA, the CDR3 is TGTGCCAGCAGCTTCGGGGGAGGGCCTACAGATACGCAGTATTTT. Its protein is CASSFGGGPTDTQYF.

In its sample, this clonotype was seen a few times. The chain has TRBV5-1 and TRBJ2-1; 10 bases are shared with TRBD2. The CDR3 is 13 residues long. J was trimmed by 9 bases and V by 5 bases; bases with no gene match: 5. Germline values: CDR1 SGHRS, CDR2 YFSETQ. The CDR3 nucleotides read TGCGCCAGCAGTAAAGCGGGGGGGCCTGAGCAGTTCTTC. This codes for CASSKAGGPEQFF.

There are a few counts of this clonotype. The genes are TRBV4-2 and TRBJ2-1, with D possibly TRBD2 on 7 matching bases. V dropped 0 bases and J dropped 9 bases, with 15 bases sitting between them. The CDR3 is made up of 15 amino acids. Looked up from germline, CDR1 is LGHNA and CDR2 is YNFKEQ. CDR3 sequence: CASSQDRGRAFEQFF. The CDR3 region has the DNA TGTGCCAGCAGCCAAGATAGGGGGAGGGCCTTTGAGCAGTTCTTC.

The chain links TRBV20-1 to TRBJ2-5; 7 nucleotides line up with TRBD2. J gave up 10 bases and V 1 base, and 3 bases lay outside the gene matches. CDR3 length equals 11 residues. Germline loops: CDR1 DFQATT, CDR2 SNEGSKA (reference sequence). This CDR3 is CSARVREVQYF. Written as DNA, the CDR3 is TGCAGTGCTAGAGTACGGGAGGTCCAGTACTTC.

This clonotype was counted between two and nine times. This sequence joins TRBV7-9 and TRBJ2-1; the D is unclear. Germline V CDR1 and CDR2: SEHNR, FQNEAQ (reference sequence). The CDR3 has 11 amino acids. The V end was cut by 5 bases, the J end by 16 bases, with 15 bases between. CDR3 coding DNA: TGTGCCAGCAGCCTAGAGGAAGCTACCTTCTTC. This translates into CASSLEEATFF.